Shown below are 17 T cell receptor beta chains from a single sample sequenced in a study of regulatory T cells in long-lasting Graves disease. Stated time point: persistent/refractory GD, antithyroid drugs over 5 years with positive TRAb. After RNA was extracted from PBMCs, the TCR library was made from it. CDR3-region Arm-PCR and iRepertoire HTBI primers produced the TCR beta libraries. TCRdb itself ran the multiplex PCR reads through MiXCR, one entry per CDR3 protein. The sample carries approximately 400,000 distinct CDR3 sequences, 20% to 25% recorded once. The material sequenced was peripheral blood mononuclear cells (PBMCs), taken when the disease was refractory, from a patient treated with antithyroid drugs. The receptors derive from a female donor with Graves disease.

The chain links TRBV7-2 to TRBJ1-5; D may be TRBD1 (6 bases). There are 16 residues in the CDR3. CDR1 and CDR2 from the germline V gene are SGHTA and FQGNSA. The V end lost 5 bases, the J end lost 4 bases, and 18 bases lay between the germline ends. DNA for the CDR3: TGTGCCAGCAGCCTCGGCGGGCAGGGGATTAATCAGCCCCAGCATTTT. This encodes CASSLGGQGINQPQHF.

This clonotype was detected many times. Here the CDR3 DNA reads TGTGCCAGCAGCACCACTAGCGGGAGGGCTTTATACAATGAGCAGTTCTTC. Its protein product is CASSTTSGRALYNEQFF. The chain recombines TRBV12-3 or TRBV12-4 with TRBJ2-1; TRBD2 matches 13 bases. This CDR3 has 17 residues. V dropped 6 bases and J dropped 4; count of bases not matched to a gene: 9.

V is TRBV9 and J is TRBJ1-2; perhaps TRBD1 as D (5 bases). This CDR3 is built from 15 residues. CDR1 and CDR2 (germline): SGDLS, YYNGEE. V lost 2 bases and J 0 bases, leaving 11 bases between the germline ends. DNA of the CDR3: TGTGCCAGCAGCGTCGCTCGGGACTCTAACTATGGCTACACCTTC. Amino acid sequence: CASSVARDSNYGYTF.

CDR3 residues: CATSRDRFGEQYF. Written as DNA, the CDR3 is TGTGCCACCAGCAGAGATAGGTTCGGCGAGCAGTACTTC. The genes are TRBV15 and TRBJ2-7; D is unresolved. Trimming left V 0 bases short and J 6 bases short, with 9 bases between. The CDR3 consists of 13 residues. Germline V gene sequence: CDR1 LNHNV, CDR2 YYDKDF (reference sequence).

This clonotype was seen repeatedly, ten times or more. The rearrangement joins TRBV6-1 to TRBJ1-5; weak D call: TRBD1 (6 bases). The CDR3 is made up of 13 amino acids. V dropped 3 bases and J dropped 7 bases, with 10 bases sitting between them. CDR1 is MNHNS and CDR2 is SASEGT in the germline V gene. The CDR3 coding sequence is TGTGCCAGCAGTGACAGGGGCGGACAGCCCCAGCATTTT. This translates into CASSDRGGQPQHF.

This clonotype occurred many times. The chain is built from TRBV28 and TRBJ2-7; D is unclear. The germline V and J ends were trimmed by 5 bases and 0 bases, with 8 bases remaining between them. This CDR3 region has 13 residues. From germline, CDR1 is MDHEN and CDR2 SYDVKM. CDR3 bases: TGTGCCAGCAGTATTCGGGTCTCCTACGAGCAGTACTTC. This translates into CASSIRVSYEQYF.

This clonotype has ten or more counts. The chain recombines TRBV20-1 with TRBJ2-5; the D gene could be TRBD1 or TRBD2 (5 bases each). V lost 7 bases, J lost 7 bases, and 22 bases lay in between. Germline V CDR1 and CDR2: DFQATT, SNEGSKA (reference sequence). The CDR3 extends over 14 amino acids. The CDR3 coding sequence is TGCAGTGTCCCCGGGGCTCTTCGGGGTCGGACCCAGTACTTC. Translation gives CSVPGALRGRTQYF.

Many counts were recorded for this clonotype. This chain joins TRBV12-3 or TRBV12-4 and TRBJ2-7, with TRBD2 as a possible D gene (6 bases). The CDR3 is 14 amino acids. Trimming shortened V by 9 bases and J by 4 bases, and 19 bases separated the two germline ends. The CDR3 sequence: CASAAGGSEYEQYF. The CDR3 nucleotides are TGTGCCAGTGCCGCCGGGGGTAGCGAGTACGAGCAGTACTTC.

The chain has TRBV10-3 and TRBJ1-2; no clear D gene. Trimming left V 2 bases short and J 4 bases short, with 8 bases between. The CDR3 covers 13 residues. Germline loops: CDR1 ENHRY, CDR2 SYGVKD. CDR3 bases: TGTGCCATCAGTGAGATAGGCGTCTATGGCTACACCTTC. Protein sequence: CAISEIGVYGYTF.

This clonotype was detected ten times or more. In DNA form, the CDR3 reads TGTGCCACCAGTGACCCAGGGACGCGTCAGCCCCAGCATTTT. This sequence encodes CATSDPGTRQPQHF. V and J are TRBV24-1 and TRBJ1-5; D may be TRBD1 (5 bases). The CDR3 sequence is 14 residues long. Germline V lookup: CDR1 KGHDR, CDR2 SFDVKD. V lost 4 bases and J lost 6, with 12 bases in between.

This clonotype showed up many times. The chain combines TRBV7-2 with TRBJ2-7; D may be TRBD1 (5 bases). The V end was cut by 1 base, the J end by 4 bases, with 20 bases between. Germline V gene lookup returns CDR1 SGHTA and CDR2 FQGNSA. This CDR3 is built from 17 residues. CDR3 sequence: CASSLDGSGRVVYEQYF. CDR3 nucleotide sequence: TGTGCCAGCAGCTTAGATGGTTCTGGCAGGGTCGTATACGAGCAGTACTTC.

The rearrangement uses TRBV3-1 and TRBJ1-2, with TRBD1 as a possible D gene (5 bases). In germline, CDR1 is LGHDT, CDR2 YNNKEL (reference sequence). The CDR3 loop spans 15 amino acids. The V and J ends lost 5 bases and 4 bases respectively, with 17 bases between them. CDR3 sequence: CASSNSRGAAYGYTF. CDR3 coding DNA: TGTGCCAGCAGCAACAGTAGGGGTGCGGCCTATGGCTACACCTTC.

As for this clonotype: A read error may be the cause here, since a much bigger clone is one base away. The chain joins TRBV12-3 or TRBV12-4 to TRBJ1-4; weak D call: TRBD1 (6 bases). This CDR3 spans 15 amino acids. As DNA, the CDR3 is TGTGCCAGCAGTTTAATCGGCCAGGGGAATGAAAAACTGTCTTTT. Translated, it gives CASSLIGQGNEKLSF.

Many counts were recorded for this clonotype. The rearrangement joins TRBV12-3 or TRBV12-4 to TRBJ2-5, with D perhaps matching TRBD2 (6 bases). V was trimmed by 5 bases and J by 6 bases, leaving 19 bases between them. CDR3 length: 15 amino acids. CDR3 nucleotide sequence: TGTGCCAGCAGTAACGGACTCCGGGAGTTGCAGACCCAGTACTTC. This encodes CASSNGLRELQTQYF.

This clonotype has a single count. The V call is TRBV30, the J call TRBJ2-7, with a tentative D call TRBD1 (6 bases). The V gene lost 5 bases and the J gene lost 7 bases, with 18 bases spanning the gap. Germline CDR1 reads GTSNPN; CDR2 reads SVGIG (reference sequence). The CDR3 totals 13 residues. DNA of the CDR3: TGTGCCTGGCGGGTAGGGGGTGGGTTAGAGCAGTACTTC. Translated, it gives CAWRVGGGLEQYF.

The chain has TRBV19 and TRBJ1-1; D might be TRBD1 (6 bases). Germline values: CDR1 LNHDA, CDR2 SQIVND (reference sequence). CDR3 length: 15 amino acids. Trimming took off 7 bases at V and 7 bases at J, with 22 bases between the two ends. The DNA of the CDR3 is TGTGCCAGTACCCCGACCGAGGGGGTTAAACTTGAAGCTTTCTTT. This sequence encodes CASTPTEGVKLEAFF.

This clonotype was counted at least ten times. Written as DNA, the CDR3 is TGTGCCAGCAGCTTAGACTCGGGACAGAGGAACACTGAAGCTTTCTTT. It translates to CASSLDSGQRNTEAFF. The V gene is TRBV7-8, the J gene TRBJ1-1; the match to TRBD1 covers 7 bases. Trimming cost V 1 base and J 1 base; bases outside gene matches: 6. Germline CDR1 is SGHVS and CDR2 is FQNEAQ. The CDR3 totals 16 residues.